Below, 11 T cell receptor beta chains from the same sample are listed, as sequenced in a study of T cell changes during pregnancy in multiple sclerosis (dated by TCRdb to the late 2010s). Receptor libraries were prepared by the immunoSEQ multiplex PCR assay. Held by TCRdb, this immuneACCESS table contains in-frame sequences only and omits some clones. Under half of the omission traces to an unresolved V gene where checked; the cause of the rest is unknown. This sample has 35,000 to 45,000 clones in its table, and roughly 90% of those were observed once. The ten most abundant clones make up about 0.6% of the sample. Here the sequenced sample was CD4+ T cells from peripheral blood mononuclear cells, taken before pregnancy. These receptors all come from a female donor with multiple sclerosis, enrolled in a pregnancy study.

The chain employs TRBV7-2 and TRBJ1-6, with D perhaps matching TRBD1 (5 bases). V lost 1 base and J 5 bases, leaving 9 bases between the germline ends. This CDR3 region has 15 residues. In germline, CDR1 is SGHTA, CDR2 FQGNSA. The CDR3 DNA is TGTGCCAGCAGCTTAGTATCGGGGGATAATTCACCCCTCCACTTT. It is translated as CASSLVSGDNSPLHF.

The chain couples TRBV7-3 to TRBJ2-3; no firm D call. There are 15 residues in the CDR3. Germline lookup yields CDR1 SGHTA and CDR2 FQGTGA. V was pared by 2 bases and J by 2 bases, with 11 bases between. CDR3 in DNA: TGTGCCAGCAGCTTAGGCGGCAGCTTCACAGATACGCAGTATTTT. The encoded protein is CASSLGGSFTDTQYF.

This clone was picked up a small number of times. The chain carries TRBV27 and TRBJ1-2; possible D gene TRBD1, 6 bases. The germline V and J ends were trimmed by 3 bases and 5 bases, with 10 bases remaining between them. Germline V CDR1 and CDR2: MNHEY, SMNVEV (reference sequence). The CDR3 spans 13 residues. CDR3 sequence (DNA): TGTGCCAGCAGTTTCAGGGGAAGGTATGGCTACACCTTC. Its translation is CASSFRGRYGYTF.

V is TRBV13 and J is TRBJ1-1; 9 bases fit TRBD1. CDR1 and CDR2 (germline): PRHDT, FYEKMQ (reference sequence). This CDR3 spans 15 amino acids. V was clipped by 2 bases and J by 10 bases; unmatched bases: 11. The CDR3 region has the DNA TGTGCCAGCAGCTTATTTCGGGACAGGGTTGGGAGAGCTTTCTTT. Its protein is CASSLFRDRVGRAFF.

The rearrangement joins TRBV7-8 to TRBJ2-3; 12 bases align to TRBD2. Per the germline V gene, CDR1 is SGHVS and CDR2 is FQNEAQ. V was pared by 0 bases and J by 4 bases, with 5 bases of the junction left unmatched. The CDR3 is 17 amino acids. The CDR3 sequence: CASSLALASGGADTQYF. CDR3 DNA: TGTGCCAGCAGCTTAGCTTTGGCTAGCGGGGGGGCAGATACGCAGTATTTT.

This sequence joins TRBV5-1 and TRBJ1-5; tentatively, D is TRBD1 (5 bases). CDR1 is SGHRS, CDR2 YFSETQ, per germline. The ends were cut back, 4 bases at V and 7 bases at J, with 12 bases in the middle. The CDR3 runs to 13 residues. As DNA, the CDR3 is TGCGCCAGCAGCCCCGACAGTAACCAGCCCCAGCATTTT. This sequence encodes CASSPDSNQPQHF.

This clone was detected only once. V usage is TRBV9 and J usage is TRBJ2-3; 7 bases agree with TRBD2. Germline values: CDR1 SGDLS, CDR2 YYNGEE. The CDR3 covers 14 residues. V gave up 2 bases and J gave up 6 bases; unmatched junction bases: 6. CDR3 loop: CASSVRTRSDTQYF. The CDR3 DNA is TGTGCCAGCAGCGTGAGGACTAGATCGGATACGCAGTATTTT. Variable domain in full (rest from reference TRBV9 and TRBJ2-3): DSGVTQTPKHLITATGQRVTLRCSPRSGDLSVYWYQQSLDQGLQFLIQYYNGEERAKGNILERFSAQQFPDLHSELNLSSLELGDSALYFCASSVRTRSDTQYFGPGTRLTVL.

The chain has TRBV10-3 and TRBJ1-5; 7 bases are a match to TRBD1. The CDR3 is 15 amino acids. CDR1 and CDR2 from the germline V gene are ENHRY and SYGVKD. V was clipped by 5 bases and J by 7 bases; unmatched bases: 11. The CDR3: CAISPSPGGGQPQHF. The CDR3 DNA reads TGTGCCATCAGTCCATCTCCAGGGGGTGGGCAGCCCCAGCATTTT.

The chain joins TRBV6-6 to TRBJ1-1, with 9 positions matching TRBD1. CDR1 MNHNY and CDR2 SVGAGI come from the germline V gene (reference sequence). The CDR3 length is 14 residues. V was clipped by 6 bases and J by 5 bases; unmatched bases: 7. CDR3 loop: CASSRGQGNTEAFF. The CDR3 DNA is TGTGCCAGCAGCAGAGGACAGGGGAATACTGAAGCTTTCTTT.

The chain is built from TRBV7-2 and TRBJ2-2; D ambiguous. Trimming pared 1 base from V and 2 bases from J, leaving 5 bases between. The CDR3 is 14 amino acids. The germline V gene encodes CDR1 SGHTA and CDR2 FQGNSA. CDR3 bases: TGTGCCAGCAGCTTAGATCCTAACACCGGGGAGCTGTTTTTT. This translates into CASSLDPNTGELFF. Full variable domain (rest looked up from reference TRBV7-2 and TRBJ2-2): GAGVSQSPSNKVTEKGKDVELRCDPISGHTALYWYRQSLGQGLEFLIYFQGNSAPDKSGLPSDRFSAERTGGSVSTLTIQRTQQEDSAVYLCASSLDPNTGELFFGEGSRLTVL.

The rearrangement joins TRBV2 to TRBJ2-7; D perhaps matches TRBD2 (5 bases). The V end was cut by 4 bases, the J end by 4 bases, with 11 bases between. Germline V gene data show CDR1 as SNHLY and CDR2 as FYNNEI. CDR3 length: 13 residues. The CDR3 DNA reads TGTGCCAGCAGTGTTACTAGTGATTACGAGCAGTACTTC. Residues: CASSVTSDYEQYF.